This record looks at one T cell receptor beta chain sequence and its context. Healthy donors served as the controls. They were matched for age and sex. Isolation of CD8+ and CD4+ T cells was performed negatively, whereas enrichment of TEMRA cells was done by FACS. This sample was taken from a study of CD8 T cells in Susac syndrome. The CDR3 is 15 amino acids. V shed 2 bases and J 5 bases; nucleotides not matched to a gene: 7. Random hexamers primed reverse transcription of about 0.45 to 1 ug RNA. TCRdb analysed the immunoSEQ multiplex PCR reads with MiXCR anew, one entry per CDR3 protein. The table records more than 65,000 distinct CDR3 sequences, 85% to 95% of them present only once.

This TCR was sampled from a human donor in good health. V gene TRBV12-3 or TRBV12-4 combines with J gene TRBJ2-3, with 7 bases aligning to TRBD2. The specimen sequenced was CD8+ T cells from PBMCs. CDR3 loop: CASSLKDSGQDTQYF. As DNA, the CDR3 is TGTGCCAGCAGTTTAAAAGATAGCGGGCAAGATACGCAGTATTTT.